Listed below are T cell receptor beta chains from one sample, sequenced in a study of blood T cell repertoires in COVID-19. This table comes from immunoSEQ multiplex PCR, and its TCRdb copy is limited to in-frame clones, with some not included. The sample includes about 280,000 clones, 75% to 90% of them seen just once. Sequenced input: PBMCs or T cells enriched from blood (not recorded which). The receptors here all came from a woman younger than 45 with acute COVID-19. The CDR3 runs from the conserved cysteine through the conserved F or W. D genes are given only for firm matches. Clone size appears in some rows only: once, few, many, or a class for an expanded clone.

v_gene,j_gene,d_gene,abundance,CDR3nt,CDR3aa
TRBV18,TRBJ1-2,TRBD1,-,TGTGCCAGCTCAGAACGAGGGGGCGCTTCCACTGGCTACACCTTC,CASSERGGASTGYTF
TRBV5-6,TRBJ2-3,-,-,TGTGCCAGCAGCCAGAGGGTTCGTTTATTGTCAGATACGCAGTATTTT,CASSQRVRLLSDTQYF
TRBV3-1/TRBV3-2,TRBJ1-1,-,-,TGTGCCAGCAGCCGGCGAGGGATGAACACTGAAGCTTTCTTT,CASSRRGMNTEAFF
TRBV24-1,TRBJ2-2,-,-,TGTGCCACCAGTGGTCTCGGGTTCACCGGGGAGCTGTTTTTT,CATSGLGFTGELFF
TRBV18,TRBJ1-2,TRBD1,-,TGTGCCAGCTCACCCTCGACAGGGATCGGTAACTATGGCTACACCTTC,CASSPSTGIGNYGYTF
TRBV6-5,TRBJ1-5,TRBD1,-,TGTGCCAGCAGTTCCCGACAGGGTGCCCAGCATTTT,CASSSRQGAQHF
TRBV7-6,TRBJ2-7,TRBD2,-,TGTGCCAGCAGCTTAGAACTAGCGGGGCTCGAGCAGTACTTC,CASSLELAGLEQYF
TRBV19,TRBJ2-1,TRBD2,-,TGTGCCAGTAGTATACCCGGACTAGCAGATGAGCAGTTCTTC,CASSIPGLADEQFF
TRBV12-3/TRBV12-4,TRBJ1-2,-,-,TGTGCCAGCAGTTTAGACAGGAGAGATGGCTACACCTTC,CASSLDRRDGYTF
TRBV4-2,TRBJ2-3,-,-,TGTGCCAGCAGCCAGAGCGAAGGTTGGGGCACAGATACGCAGTATTTT,CASSQSEGWGTDTQYF
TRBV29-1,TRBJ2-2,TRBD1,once,TGCAGCGTTGAAAAACCGGGACAGGGCACCGGGGAGCTGTTTTTT,CSVEKPGQGTGELFF
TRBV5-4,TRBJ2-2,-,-,TGTGCCAGCAGATACACAGGGTTTAACACCGGGGAGCTGTTTTTT,CASRYTGFNTGELFF
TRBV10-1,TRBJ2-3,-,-,TGCGCCAGCAGTGAGTCGACGGGATTAGATACGCAGTATTTT,CASSESTGLDTQYF
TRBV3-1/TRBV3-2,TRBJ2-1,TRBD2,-,TGTGCCAGCAGCCCTCCGGGTAGCGGGAGATCCTACAATGAGCAGTTCTTC,CASSPPGSGRSYNEQFF
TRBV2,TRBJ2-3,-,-,TGTGCCAGCAAAACGCAGGCTAGCACAGATACGCAGTATTTT,CASKTQASTDTQYF
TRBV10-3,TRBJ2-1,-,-,TGTGCCATCAGCAAGGACAGCAATGAGCAGTTCTTC,CAISKDSNEQFF
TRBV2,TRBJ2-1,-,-,TGTGCCAGCATCTCATGGGTAGCGGATATGCTAAGCTCCTACAATGAGCAGTTCTTC,CASISWVADMLSSYNEQFF
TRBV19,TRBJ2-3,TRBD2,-,TGTGCCAGTAGTATGTCGCTAGCGGGAGTGGCAGATACGCAGTATTTT,CASSMSLAGVADTQYF
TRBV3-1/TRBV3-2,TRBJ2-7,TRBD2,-,TGTGCCAGCAGCCAAGACCTAGCGGGAGGATCCCACGAGCAGTACTTC,CASSQDLAGGSHEQYF
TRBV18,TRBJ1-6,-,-,TGTGCCAGCTCACCAGTCCCGGACACGGTGCGATCACCCCTCCACTTT,CASSPVPDTVRSPLHF
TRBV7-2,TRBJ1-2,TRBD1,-,TGTGCCAGCAGCTTAGAGCCGGGACAGATCTATGGCTACACCTTC,CASSLEPGQIYGYTF
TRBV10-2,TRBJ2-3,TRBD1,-,TGCGCCAGCAGTGAGGGACAGGGAAGCACAGATACGCAGTATTTT,CASSEGQGSTDTQYF
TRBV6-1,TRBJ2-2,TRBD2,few,TGTGCCAGCAGTGAGAGGACTAGCGGGGAGCTGTTTTTT,CASSERTSGELFF
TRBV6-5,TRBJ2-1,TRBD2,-,TGTGCCAGCAGTTCTCGCGGGGGGGGTTCCTACAATGAGCAGTTCTTC,CASSSRGGGSYNEQFF
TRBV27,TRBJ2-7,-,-,TGTGCCAGCCGCGGGACCCAGTACTACGAGCAGTACTTC,CASRGTQYYEQYF